The next 27 T cell receptor gamma chains were all read from a single sample in a study of γδ T cells in repeated Plasmodium falciparum infection. With CATT, TCRdb re-called clones from the multiplex PCR reads. Among more than 12,000 gamma-chain clones, around 1.6% were seen once, and the ten largest hold around 28%. Bulk repertoires came from Vgamma9/Vdelta2+ or Vdelta2-negative gammadelta T cells flow-sorted from PBMC. Input material: gamma-delta T cells from blood. The source is a pool of human donors (malaria-infected and uninfected, not separated).

This clone was found many times. The chain carries TRGV4 and TRGJ1 or TRGJ2. The CDR3 runs 13 residues. Per germline, CDR1 EGSTGY and CDR2 YDSYTSSV. The V segment lost 3 bases and the J segment 3 bases; nucleotides outside the gene matches: 5. The CDR3 DNA reads TGTGCCACCTGGGATTTGTGTTATTATAAGAAACTCTTT. Translated: CATWDLCYYKKLF.

For this clone: Only one base separates this from a far larger clonotype, so it likely reflects a read error. At the DNA level, this CDR3 is encoded by other sequences in the same sample as well. The chain combines TRGV3 with TRGJP. Assignment of the J gene here rests on matching the DNA to germline, because TCRdb gives none. The CDR3 is made up of 18 amino acids. Germline CDR1 VTNTFY, CDR2 YDVSTARD (reference sequence). The DNA of the CDR3 is TGTGCCACCTGGGACGTGTCAACGCAAGAGCTGGGCAAAAAAATCAAGGTATTT. Translated: CATWDVSTQELGKKIKVF.

There are many counts of this clone. A single base is all that separates this from a far larger clone, so a read error is likely. The same CDR3 arises from other DNA sequences in this sample as well. The chain combines TRGV9 with TRGJP1. The J gene, not given by TCRdb, was assigned here from a germline match of the nucleotide sequence. V dropped 3 bases and J dropped 8; count of bases not matched to a gene: 9. The length of the CDR3 is 14 residues. CDR1 is GITISATS, CDR2 ISYDGTV, per germline (reference sequence). As DNA, the CDR3 is TGTGCCTTGTGGGAGTTAGGCACCGGTTGGTTCAAGATATTT. This translates into CALWELGTGWFKIF.

In its sample, this clone is medium-sized. The rearrangement links TRGV9 to TRGJ1 or TRGJ2. The CDR3 is 13 residues long. Trimming took 3 bases from V and 3 from J; bases not matched to a gene: 5. CDR1 and CDR2 (germline): GITISATS, ISYDGTV (reference sequence). CDR3 sequence (DNA): TGTGCCTTGTGGGAGACCCCTTATTATAAGAAACTCTTT. As protein: CALWETPYYKKLF.

At least ten counts were recorded for this clone. TCRdb's protein for this DNA is that of a much larger clone and differs from the translation at residue 5, likely a read error; the protein shown is the DNA translation. The chain employs TRGV9 and TRGJ1 or TRGJ2. Germline V lookup: CDR1 GITISATS, CDR2 ISYDGTV (reference sequence). This CDR3 is built from 15 residues. The J segment lost 0 bases and the V segment lost 5 bases, leaving 10 bases of the junction unmatched. CDR3 sequence: CALWGFISNYYKKLF. CDR3 DNA: TGTGCCTTGTGGGGATTCATATCGAATTATTATAAGAAACTCTTT.

As regards this clone: TCRdb assigns this DNA the protein of a much larger clone, which departs from its translation at residue 11; this likely reflects a read error, and the protein shown comes from translating the DNA. This chain's CDR3 is CALWEGILPERYKKLF. The CDR3, as DNA: TGTGCCTTGTGGGAGGGTATCCTCCCCGAACGTTATAAGAAACTCTTT. The chain carries TRGV9 and TRGJ1 or TRGJ2. The J gene is absent in TCRdb and was assigned here via DNA matching to germline. Germline assignment: CDR1 GITISATS and CDR2 ISYDGTV (reference sequence). V trimming: 2 bases; J trimming: 6 bases; junction bases outside the gene matches: 16. The CDR3 spans 16 residues.

This clone was seen ten or more times. TCRdb attributes to this sequence the protein of a much larger clone, which differs from the DNA translation at residue 8; a read error is likely, and the protein displayed is translated from the DNA. This chain joins TRGV3 and TRGJ1 or TRGJ2. TCRdb carries no J gene annotation; the J gene was assigned here by matching the DNA with germline. The germline gives CDR1 VTNTFY, CDR2 YDVSTARD (reference sequence). The CDR3 has 11 residues. CDR3 sequence reads: CATWVYYRKLF. CDR3 nucleotide sequence: TGTGCCACCTGGGTTTATTATAGGAAACTCTTT.

Only a few counts were recorded for this clone. This probably arose from a read error, given a far larger clone one base away. Other DNA variants within this sample encode the same CDR3. The CDR3 DNA reads as TGTGCCTTGTGGGAGGTACACCCCACTGGTTGGTTCAAGATATTT. The encoded protein is CALWEVHPTGWFKIF. The V call is TRGV9, the J call TRGJP1. No J segment appears in TCRdb, so it was assigned here by matching the sequence to germline. Germline loops: CDR1 GITISATS, CDR2 ISYDGTV (reference sequence). V dropped 1 base and J dropped 3; count of bases not matched to a gene: 5. CDR3 length equals 15 residues.

This clone has more than one count but fewer than ten. TCRdb attributes to this sequence the protein of a much larger clone, which differs from the DNA translation at residue 6; a read error is likely, and the protein displayed is translated from the DNA. V gene TRGV5 combines with J gene TRGJ1 or TRGJ2. The CDR3 is 15 residues long. Germline trimming cut 3 bases from V and 2 bases from J; bases unmatched to any gene: 10. Germline values: CDR1 VINAFY, CDR2 YDVSNSKD. The CDR3 reads CATWDGTNHYYKKLF. The DNA of the CDR3 is TGTGCCACCTGGGACGGGACCAACCATTATTATAAGAAACTCTTT.

This clone was recorded at least ten times. TCRdb assigns this DNA the protein of a much larger clone, which departs from its translation at residue 5; this likely reflects a read error, and the protein shown comes from translating the DNA. The identical CDR3 is also encoded by other nucleotide sequences in the sample. The V and J genes are TRGV9 and TRGJ1 or TRGJ2. TCRdb lists no J gene, so it was determined here by aligning the DNA to germline. The V gene end was trimmed by 5 bases and the J gene end by 3 bases; junction bases not matched to a gene: 7. This CDR3 is 13 amino acids long. Germline lookup yields CDR1 GITISATS and CDR2 ISYDGTV (reference sequence). This CDR3 is CALWGPSYYKKLF. The DNA of the CDR3 is TGTGCCTTGTGGGGGCCTTCTTATTATAAGAAACTCTTT.

In its sample, this clone was seen a few times. Since a far larger clone is one base different, this is likely a read error. The same CDR3 arises from other DNA sequences in this sample as well. The chain links TRGV4 to TRGJ1 or TRGJ2. Looked up from germline, CDR1 is EGSTGY and CDR2 is YDSYTSSV. The CDR3 is made up of 11 amino acids. CDR3 sequence (DNA): TGTGCCACCTTCCATTATTACAAGAAACTCTTT. It yields the protein CATFHYYKKLF.

The sample holds many counts of this clone. TCRdb has a much larger clone's protein, which differs at residue 4 from the translation of this DNA, likely because of a read error; what is shown is the protein translated from the DNA. At the DNA level, this CDR3 is encoded by other sequences in the same sample as well. The chain links TRGV9 to TRGJ1 or TRGJ2. As TCRdb names no J gene, one was assigned here on the basis of a DNA match to germline. The CDR3 extends over 15 amino acids. The germline V gene encodes CDR1 GITISATS and CDR2 ISYDGTV (reference sequence). This CDR3 reads CALREVPVRYYKKLF. DNA for the CDR3: TGTGCCTTGCGGGAGGTGCCTGTCCGATATTATAAGAAACTCTTT.

In the case of this clone: The mismatch at residue 5 between this DNA's translation and the TCRdb protein of a much larger clone likely reflects a read error; the protein shown is translated from the DNA. CDR3 sequence (DNA): TGTGCCACCTGGGGATGCCAAGATAAGAAACTCTTT. Encoded protein: CATWGCQDKKLF. The chain couples TRGV3 to TRGJ1 or TRGJ2. Losses at the gene ends were 5 bases for V and 8 bases for J; bases not matched to a gene: 9. The CDR3 is 12 amino acids. Germline V gene data show CDR1 as VTNTFY and CDR2 as YDVSTARD (reference sequence).

This clone was picked up many times. For this DNA, TCRdb reports the protein of a much larger clone, which diverges at residue 11, most likely from a read error; the protein presented here is translated directly from the DNA. The V call is TRGV9, the J call TRGJP. Germline assignment: CDR1 GITISATS and CDR2 ISYDGTV (reference sequence). The CDR3 sequence is 17 residues long. The CDR3 here is CALWEVQVGLSKKIKVF. CDR3 DNA sequence: TGTGCCTTGTGGGAGGTGCAAGTTGGGTTGAGCAAAAAAATCAAGGTATTT.

With respect to this clone: TCRdb records a much larger clone's protein for this DNA, with a difference at residue 16 that likely arises from a read error; the protein given is the translation of the DNA. J is TRGJP and V is TRGV9. Here the J gene came from matching the DNA to germline, since TCRdb omits it. CDR1 is GITISATS and CDR2 is ISYDGTV in the germline V gene (reference sequence). The CDR3 runs to 19 residues. The CDR3 loop is CALWEVHFSGELGKKSKVF. The CDR3 nucleotides are TGTGCCTTGTGGGAGGTGCATTTTTCGGGAGAGTTGGGCAAAAAAAGCAAGGTATTT.

There are many counts of this clone. The protein in TCRdb stems from a much larger clone and differs at residue 5 from this DNA's translation, likely a read error; here the protein is translated from the DNA. The CDR3 DNA follows: TGTGCCACCTGGTCCCATTATTATAAGAAACTCTTT. It is translated as CATWSHYYKKLF. The chain joins TRGV3 to TRGJ1 or TRGJ2. Germline CDR1 and CDR2: VTNTFY and YDVSTARD (reference sequence). The CDR3 runs 12 residues. Germline trimming cut 6 bases from V and 2 bases from J; bases unmatched to any gene: 4.

This clone has ten or more counts. A far larger clone is one nucleotide away, so this likely arose from a read error. Additional DNA sequences in this sample encode the identical CDR3. The V gene is TRGV9, the J gene TRGJ1 or TRGJ2. The CDR3 runs 13 residues. Germline V gives CDR1 GITISATS, CDR2 ISYDGTV (reference sequence). The CDR3 region is CALWEENYYKKLF. For the CDR3, the DNA is TGTGCCTTGTGGGAGGAGAATTATTATAAGAAGCTCTTT.

This clone was seen at least ten times. TCRdb lists the protein of a much larger clone for this DNA, which differs at residue 3, so this is likely a read error; the protein given here is translated from the DNA itself. CDR3 DNA sequence: TGTGCCTCCTGGGATGGGCCTTCGTGGCCGAAACTCTTT. Translating gives CASWDGPSWPKLF. The chain links TRGV4 to TRGJ1 or TRGJ2. CDR1 is EGSTGY and CDR2 is YDSYTSSV in the germline V gene. CDR3 length: 13 residues.

In the case of this clone: A far larger clone is just one base off, so this is likely a read error. The sample contains more than one DNA sequence encoding this CDR3. The J gene was not called, though the V gene is TRGV5. CDR1 is VINAFY, CDR2 YDVSNSKD, per germline. The CDR3 spans 11 residues. In DNA, the CDR3 is TGTGCCACCTGGGACCGAGCGACGAAACTCTTC. It is translated as CATWDRATKLF.

This clone was seen a handful of times. This likely traces to a read error, being one base from a far larger clone. The same CDR3 also results from other DNA sequences found in this sample. The CDR3 sequence: CATWDRLFGVSTVDYYKKLF. The CDR3 nucleotides are TGTGCCACCTGGGACAGGCTTTTCGGGGTTTCGACAGTAGATTATTATAAGAAACTCTTC. The J gene has no call, while the V gene is TRGV3. The CDR3 runs 20 residues. CDR1 and CDR2 (germline): VTNTFY, YDVSTARD (reference sequence).

This clone has ten or more counts. This may stem from a read error, because a much larger clone lies one nucleotide away. Here the CDR3 reads CATWGRNYYKKLF. The DNA for the CDR3 is TGTGCCACCTGGGGCCGGAATTATTATAAGAAACTCTTT. The V gene is TRGV2, the J gene TRGJ1 or TRGJ2. CDR1 and CDR2 (germline): EGSNGY, YDSYNSKV. The length of the CDR3 is 13 residues. Trimming removed 5 bases from V and 0 bases from J; junction bases left unmatched: 4.

This clone was seen a few times. The TCRdb protein comes from a much larger clone and disagrees with this DNA's translation at residue 17, likely due to a read error; the protein given here is derived from the DNA. No J gene was assigned, while the V gene was called as TRGV9. Germline CDR1 GITISATS, CDR2 ISYDGTV (reference sequence). The CDR3 covers 19 residues. CDR3 residues: CALWEVRDLQELGKKIRVF. The DNA of the CDR3 is TGTGCCTTGTGGGAGGTGCGGGATTTACAAGAGTTGGGCAAAAAAATCAGGGTATTT.

In this sample, this clone turned up a few times. The protein recorded in TCRdb matches a much larger clone and deviates from this DNA's translation at residue 3, suggesting a read error; the protein here is obtained by translating the DNA. This rearrangement joins TRGV4 to TRGJ1 or TRGJ2. The germline V gene encodes CDR1 EGSTGY and CDR2 YDSYTSSV. The CDR3 is 13 residues long. Here the CDR3 reads CAPWPQAYYKKLF. As DNA, the CDR3 is TGTGCCCCCTGGCCGCAAGCTTATTATAAGAAACTCTTT.

The sample holds many counts of this clone. TCRdb records a much larger clone's protein for this DNA, with a difference at residue 5 that likely arises from a read error; the protein given is the translation of the DNA. This sequence joins TRGV2 and TRGJ1 or TRGJ2. The junction had 10 bases not matched to a gene; V was cut back by 5 bases and J by 0 bases. The CDR3 has 15 amino acids. Germline CDR1 EGSNGY, CDR2 YDSYNSKV. CDR3 in DNA: TGTGCCACCTGGGGCGGTGTTCTGAATTATTATAAGAAACTCTTT. It specifies CATWGGVLNYYKKLF.

There are many counts of this clone. TCRdb's protein for this DNA is that of a much larger clone and differs from the translation at residue 2, likely a read error; the protein shown is the DNA translation. This rearrangement joins TRGV9 to TRGJ1 or TRGJ2. This CDR3 is built from 16 residues. In germline, CDR1 is GITISATS, CDR2 ISYDGTV (reference sequence). The CDR3 region has the DNA TGTACCTTGTGGGAGAAGGAAGTCTTCGATTATTATAAGAAACTCTTT. Protein sequence: CTLWEKEVFDYYKKLF.

For this clone: TCRdb has a much larger clone's protein, which differs at residue 7 from the translation of this DNA, likely because of a read error; what is shown is the protein translated from the DNA. J is TRGJ1 or TRGJ2 and V is TRGV8. The germline gives CDR1 VENAVY, CDR2 YDSYNSRV. The CDR3 has 11 amino acids. V lost 2 bases and J lost 8; bases outside the gene matches: 3. The CDR3 DNA follows: TGTGCCACCTGGGATAAGGATAAGAAACTCTTT. Residues: CATWDKDKKLF.

Regarding this clone: TCRdb's listed protein matches a much larger clone and diverges from this DNA's translation at residue 6, likely through a read error; the protein shown comes from the DNA. J is TRGJ1 or TRGJ2 and V is TRGV9. The J gene, left out of TCRdb, was set here by checking the DNA against germline. Germline loops: CDR1 GITISATS, CDR2 ISYDGTV (reference sequence). The CDR3 runs 15 residues. Trimming at V came to 2 bases and at J to 3 bases, leaving 10 bases not matched to a gene. The CDR3 here is CALWEAHPGYYKKLF. The CDR3, as DNA: TGTGCCTTGTGGGAGGCGCATCCGGGTTATTATAAGAAACTCTTT.